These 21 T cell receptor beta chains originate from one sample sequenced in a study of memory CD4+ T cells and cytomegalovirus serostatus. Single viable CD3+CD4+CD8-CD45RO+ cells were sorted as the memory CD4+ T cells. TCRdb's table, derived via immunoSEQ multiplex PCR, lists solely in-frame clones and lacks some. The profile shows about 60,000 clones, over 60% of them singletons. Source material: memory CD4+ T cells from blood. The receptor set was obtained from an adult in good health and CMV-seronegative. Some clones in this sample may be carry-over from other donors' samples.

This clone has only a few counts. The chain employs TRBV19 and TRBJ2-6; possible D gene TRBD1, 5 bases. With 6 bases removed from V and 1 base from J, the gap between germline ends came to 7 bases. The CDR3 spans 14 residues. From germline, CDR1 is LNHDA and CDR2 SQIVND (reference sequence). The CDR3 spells CASSDRSGANVLTF. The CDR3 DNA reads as TGTGCCAGTAGCGACAGATCTGGGGCCAACGTCCTGACTTTC.

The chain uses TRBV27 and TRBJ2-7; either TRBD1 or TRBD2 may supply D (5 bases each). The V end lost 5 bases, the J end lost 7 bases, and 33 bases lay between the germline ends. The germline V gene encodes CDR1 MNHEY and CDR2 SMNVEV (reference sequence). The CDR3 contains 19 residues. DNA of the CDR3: TGTGCCAGCAGTAACCGCGGCACGGGACCCGTACGCTCTACGTCGGAGCAGTACTTC. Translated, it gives CASSNRGTGPVRSTSEQYF.

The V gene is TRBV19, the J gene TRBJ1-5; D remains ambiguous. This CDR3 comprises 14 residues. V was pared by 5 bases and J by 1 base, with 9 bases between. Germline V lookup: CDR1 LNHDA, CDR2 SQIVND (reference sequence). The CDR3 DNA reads TGTGCCAGTAGTCGGTTAGGGAGCAATCAGCCCCAGCATTTT. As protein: CASSRLGSNQPQHF.

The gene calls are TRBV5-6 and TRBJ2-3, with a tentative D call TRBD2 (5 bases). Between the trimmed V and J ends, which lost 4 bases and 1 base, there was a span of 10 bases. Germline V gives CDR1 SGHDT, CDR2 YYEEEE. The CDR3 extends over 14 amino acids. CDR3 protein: CASSRGSRTDTQYF. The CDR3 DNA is TGTGCCAGCAGCCGTGGGAGCCGCACAGATACGCAGTATTTT.

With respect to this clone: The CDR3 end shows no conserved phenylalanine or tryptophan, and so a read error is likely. CDR3 bases: TGTGCCAGCAGTTGGGGGTCTCCTGGCTACACCATC. Protein product: CASSWGSPGYTI. V is TRBV28 and J is TRBJ1-2; D may be TRBD1 (5 bases). Germline CDR1 is MDHEN and CDR2 is SYDVKM. The CDR3 is 12 amino acids. V gave up 4 bases and J gave up 7 bases, with 10 bases separating them.

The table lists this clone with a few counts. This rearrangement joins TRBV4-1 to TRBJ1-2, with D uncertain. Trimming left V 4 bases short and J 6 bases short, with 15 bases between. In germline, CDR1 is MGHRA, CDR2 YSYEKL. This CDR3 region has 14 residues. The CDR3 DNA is TGCGCCAGCAGCCTAGGACCCGCCCGCGATGGCTACACCTTC. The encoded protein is CASSLGPARDGYTF.

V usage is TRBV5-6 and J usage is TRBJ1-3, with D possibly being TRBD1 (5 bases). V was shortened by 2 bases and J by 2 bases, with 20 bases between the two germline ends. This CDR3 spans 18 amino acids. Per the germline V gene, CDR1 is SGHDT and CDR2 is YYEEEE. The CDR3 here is CASSLPLRDQSPGNTIYF. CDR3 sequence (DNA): TGTGCCAGCAGCTTACCACTCCGGGACCAAAGTCCTGGAAACACCATATATTTT. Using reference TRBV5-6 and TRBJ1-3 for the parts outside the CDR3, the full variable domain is DAGVTQSPTHLIKTRGQQVTLRCSPKSGHDTVSWYQQALGQGPQFIFQYYEEEERQRGNFPDRFSGHQFPNYSSELNVNALLLGDSALYLCASSLPLRDQSPGNTIYFGEGSWLTVV.

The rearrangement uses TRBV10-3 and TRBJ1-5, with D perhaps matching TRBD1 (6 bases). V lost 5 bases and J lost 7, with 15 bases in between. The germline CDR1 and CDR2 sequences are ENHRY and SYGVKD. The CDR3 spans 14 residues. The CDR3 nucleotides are TGTGCCATCAGTCCACAGGGAGGTGGGCAGCCCCAGCATTTT. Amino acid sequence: CAISPQGGGQPQHF.

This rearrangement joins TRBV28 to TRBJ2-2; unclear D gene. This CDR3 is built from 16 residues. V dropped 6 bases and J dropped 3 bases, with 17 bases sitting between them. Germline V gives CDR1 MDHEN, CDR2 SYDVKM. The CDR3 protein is CASSPRTPIYTGELFF. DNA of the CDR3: TGTGCCAGCAGCCCCAGGACCCCCATATACACCGGGGAGCTGTTTTTT. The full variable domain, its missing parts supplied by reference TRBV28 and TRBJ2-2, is DVKVTQSSRYLVKRTGEKVFLECVQDMDHENMFWYRQDPGLGLRLIYFSYDVKMKEKGDIPEGYSVSREKKERFSLILESASTNQTSMYLCASSPRTPIYTGELFFGEGSRLTVL.

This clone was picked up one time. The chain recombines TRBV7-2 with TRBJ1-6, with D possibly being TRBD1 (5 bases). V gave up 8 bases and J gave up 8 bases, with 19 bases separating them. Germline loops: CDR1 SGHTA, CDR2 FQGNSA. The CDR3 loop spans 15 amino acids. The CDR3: CASSTLGRWDSPLHF. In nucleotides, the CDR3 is TGTGCCAGCTCCACATTGGGGCGCTGGGATTCACCCCTCCACTTT.

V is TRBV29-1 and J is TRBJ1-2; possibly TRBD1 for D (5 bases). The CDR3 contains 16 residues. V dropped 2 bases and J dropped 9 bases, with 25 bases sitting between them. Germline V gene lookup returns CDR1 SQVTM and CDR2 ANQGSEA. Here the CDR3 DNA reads TGCAGCGTTGAACTGGGCACAGGCGCTGGAGCTGGTCGCTACACCTTC. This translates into CSVELGTGAGAGRYTF.

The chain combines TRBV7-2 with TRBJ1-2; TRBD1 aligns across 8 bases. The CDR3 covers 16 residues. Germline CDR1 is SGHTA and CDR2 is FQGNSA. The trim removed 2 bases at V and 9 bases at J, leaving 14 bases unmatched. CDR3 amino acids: CASSLRAQGAQDRYTF. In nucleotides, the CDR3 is TGTGCCAGCAGCTTAAGGGCCCAGGGGGCGCAGGATCGCTACACCTTC.

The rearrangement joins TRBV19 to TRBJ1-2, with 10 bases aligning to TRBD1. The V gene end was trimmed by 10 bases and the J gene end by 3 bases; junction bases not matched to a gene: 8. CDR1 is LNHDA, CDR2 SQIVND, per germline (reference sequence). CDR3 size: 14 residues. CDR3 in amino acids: CATEPGQGYYGYTF. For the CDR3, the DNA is TGTGCCACCGAGCCGGGACAGGGGTACTATGGCTACACCTTC.

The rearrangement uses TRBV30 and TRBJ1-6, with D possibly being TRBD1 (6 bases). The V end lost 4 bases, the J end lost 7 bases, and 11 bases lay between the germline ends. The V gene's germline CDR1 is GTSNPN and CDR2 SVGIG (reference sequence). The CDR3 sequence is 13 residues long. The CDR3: CAWNWGLNSPLHF. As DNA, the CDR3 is TGTGCCTGGAATTGGGGGCTCAATTCACCCCTCCACTTT.

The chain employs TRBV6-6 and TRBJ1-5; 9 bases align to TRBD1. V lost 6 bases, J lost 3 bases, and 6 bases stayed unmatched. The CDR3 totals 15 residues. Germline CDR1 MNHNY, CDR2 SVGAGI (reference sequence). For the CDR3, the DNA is TGTGCCAGCAGCCCGGGACAGGGAGCCAATCAGCCCCAGCATTTT. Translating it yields CASSPGQGANQPQHF.

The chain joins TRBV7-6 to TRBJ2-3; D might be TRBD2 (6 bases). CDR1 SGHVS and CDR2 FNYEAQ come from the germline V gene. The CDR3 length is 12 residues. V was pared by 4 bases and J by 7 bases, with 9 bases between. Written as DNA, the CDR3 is TGTGCCAGCAGCTGGCGGGGTAATACGCAGTATTTT. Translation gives CASSWRGNTQYF.

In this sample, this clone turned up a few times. The CDR3 coding sequence is TGTGCCAGCAGTGCTGTGGTGGGGGGTGGTGGCTACACCTTC. This encodes CASSAVVGGGGYTF. J is TRBJ1-2 and V is TRBV2; D may be TRBD1 (5 bases). There are 14 residues in the CDR3. With 4 bases removed from V and 7 bases from J, the gap between germline ends came to 16 bases. Germline V gives CDR1 SNHLY, CDR2 FYNNEI.

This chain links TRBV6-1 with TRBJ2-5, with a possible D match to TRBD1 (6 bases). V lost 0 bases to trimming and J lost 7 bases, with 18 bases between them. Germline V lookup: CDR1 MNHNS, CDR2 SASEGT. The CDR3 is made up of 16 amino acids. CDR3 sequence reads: CASSEARPGDLVTQYF. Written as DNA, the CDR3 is TGTGCCAGCAGTGAAGCAAGGCCAGGGGATTTAGTGACCCAGTACTTC.

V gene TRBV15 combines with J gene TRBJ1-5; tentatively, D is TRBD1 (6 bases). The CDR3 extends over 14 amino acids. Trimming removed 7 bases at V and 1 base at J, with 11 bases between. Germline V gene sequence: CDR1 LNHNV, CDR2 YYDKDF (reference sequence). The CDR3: CATNTDSSNQPQHF. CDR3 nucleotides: TGTGCCACCAACACGGACAGCAGCAATCAGCCCCAGCATTTT.

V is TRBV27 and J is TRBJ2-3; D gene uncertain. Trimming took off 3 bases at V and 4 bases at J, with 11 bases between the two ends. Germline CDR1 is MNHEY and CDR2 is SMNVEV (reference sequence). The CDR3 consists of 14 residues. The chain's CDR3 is CASSFTNNADTQYF. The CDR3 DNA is TGTGCCAGCAGTTTCACTAATAACGCAGATACGCAGTATTTT.

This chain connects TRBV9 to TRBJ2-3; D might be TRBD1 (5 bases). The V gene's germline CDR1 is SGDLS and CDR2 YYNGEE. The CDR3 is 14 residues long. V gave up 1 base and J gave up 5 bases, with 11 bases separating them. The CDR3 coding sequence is TGTGCCAGCAGCGTAAAGGACAACGAAGATACGCAGTATTTT. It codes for CASSVKDNEDTQYF. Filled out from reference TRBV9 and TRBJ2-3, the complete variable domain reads DSGVTQTPKHLITATGQRVTLRCSPRSGDLSVYWYQQSLDQGLQFLIQYYNGEERAKGNILERFSAQQFPDLHSELNLSSLELGDSALYFCASSVKDNEDTQYFGPGTRLTVL.